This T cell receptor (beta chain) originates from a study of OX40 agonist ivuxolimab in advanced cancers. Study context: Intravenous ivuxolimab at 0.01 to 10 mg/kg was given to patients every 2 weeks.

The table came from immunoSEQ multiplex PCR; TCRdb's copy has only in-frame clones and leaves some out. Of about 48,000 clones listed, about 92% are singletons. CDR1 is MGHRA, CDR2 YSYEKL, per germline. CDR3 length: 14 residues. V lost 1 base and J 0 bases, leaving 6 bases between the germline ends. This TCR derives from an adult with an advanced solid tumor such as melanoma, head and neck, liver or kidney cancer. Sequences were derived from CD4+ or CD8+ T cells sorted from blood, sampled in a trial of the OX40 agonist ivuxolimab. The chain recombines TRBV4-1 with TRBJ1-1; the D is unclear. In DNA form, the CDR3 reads TGCGCCAGCAGCCAAGGCCTCATGAACACTGAAGCTTTCTTT. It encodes CASSQGLMNTEAFF.